The following is a T cell receptor (beta chain) sequence with its context. Its cognate antigen has yet to be identified. Per-base qualities were not stored, and no clone one base away is much larger. These data belong to a study of T cells in Graves' hyperthyroidism and ophthalmopathy (dated by TCRdb to between 2019 and 2020). Concerning the study at large: Peripheral blood was sampled at the time of initial diagnosis, prior to any treatment. To identify distinguishing TCR V-J signatures, a discovery cohort of about 95 patients was used, comprising some 43 with Graves' ophthalmopathy and around 57 with stable Graves' hyperthyroidism. Whether ophthalmopathy could be predicted prospectively was tested in an independent validation cohort made up of 18 to 20 hyperthyroidism patients plus 17 patients who later progressed to ophthalmopathy. The roughly 91 discovery patients were randomly split 7:3 into training and test sets. In more than five Graves' hyperthyroidism patients, the study also compared T-cell repertoires from thyroid tissue with T-cell repertoires from blood. After blood sampling, hyperthyroidism patients were treated with methimazole at a starting dose of 30 mg daily, and ophthalmopathy patients were treated with high-dose intravenous methylprednisolone. According to the paper, TCR Vbeta CDR3 sequencing was carried out on about 140 peripheral blood samples, which came from approximately 41 ophthalmopathy, around 74 hyperthyroidism and some 17 progressor patients. Summary of the overall study and its limitations: Sample size was not statistically predetermined, and investigators were not blinded to group allocation. Most expanded thyroid clonotypes (frequency above 0.001) were also detected in blood, suggesting blood repertoires may reflect thyroid immune responses. In validation, progression to ophthalmopathy was predicted by the model with 70.59% sensitivity and roughly 72% specificity, a median of roughly 6 months before onset. A 13 V-J signature model separated ophthalmopathy from stable hyperthyroidism, with around 91% sensitivity and about 81% specificity in cross-validation and 80%/75% in testing.

Amplification of TCR beta CDR3 regions was carried out from RNA transcripts. The TCR CDR3 was subjected to a first round of RT-PCR using the HTBI primer set and the Qiagen OneStep RT-PCR kit. A second multiplex PCR round built the libraries, followed by size selection and purification. The libraries were sequenced on an Illumina HiSeq2000 using paired-end 100 bp reads. The original methods were these. SOAPnuke was used to process the raw data, with reads discarded if the reads contained adapters or uncalled bases, had a mean Phred below 15, or lacked an exact constant-primer or identifier match. High-quality paired reads were merged using COPE v1.2.5, and each unique nucleotide sequence was defined as a clonotype. Clonotypes were aligned to IMGT TRBV, TRBD and TRBJ reference segments using MiTCR v1.1. Only V-J combinations with frequency above 0.0001, covering about 99% of repertoires, were analysed. The TCS score was defined as F50 (clonal expansion) divided by E x V (chaos), with BLOSUM62-based TCRdist calculated between CDR3 peptides within each V-J. Welch's t-statistics and random forest reduced fewer than 550 V-J features to roughly 13, which were used in a naive Bayes classifier (R e1071). The public reads were reanalyzed by TCRdb: fastp trimming at Q25, MiXCR alignment, in-frame beta chains only. A single entry per CDR3 protein holds the most common genes and DNA from its merged rows. The V and J calls and clone size are TCRdb's, not the authors'. Recorded for this sample are fewer than 700,000 distinct CDR3 sequences; 17% of them occurred a single time. The ten largest clones add up to under 20% of the sample.

Ophthalmopathy patients had moderately to severely active disease, with a Clinical Activity Score of 3 or more, a NOSPECS grade of 4 or more, and a disease duration of less than 3 months. Any patient with an uncontrolled infection, another autoimmune disease, pregnancy or lactation was excluded. Clinical symptoms, serum thyroxine and TRAb, thyroid ultrasound, and orbital computed tomography formed the basis for the diagnoses. PBMCs were separated from under 12 ml of fresh peripheral blood using Ficoll-Paque density gradient centrifugation. Total RNA was extracted with Trizol reagent, and quality was checked on an Agilent 2100 Bioanalyzer. From a lookup of the germline V gene (reference sequence), CDR1 and CDR2 are LNHDA and SQIVND. The CDR3 starts with the cysteine, ends with the phenylalanine, and has 15 residues. Here the CDR3 DNA is all that survives: 45 bases in frame from base 1. V sheds 0 bases and J sheds 0 bases, leaving 6 bases between their ends.

The receptor was isolated from a woman younger than 30 with Graves' ophthalmopathy. Recombination linked TRBV19 to TRBJ1-5; the D segment cannot be called with confidence. Sequencing was performed on blood. At the DNA level, the sequence is TGTGCCAGTAGTATAGACGGCTATAGCAATCAGCCCCAGCATTTT. It is translated as CASSIDGYSNQPQHF.